Listed here are 11 T cell receptor beta chains from one sample, sequenced in a study of blood T cell repertoires in COVID-19. The method was immunoSEQ multiplex PCR; TCRdb's version includes in-frame clones alone and lacks a portion of them. The profile covers some 350,000 clones, with about 87% appearing a single time and roughly 5% taken by the ten largest. Sequencing input: PBMCs or T cells enriched from blood (not recorded which). The receptors were gathered from a woman aged 25 to 39 who had recovered from COVID-19.

The chain couples TRBV29-1 to TRBJ1-2; TRBD1 matches at 9 bases. Germline CDR1 is SQVTM and CDR2 is ANQGSEA. This CDR3 is 13 amino acids long. The junction had 7 bases not matched to a gene; V was cut back by 3 bases and J by 8 bases. The CDR3 reads CSVDSTGGIGYTF. CDR3 nucleotides: TGCAGCGTTGATTCGACAGGGGGTATCGGCTACACCTTC.

The V and J genes are TRBV5-5 and TRBJ1-6, with 8 bases fitting TRBD1. CDR1 and CDR2 from the germline V gene are SGHKS and YYEKEE (reference sequence). V was pared by 4 bases and J by 5 bases, with 2 bases of the junction left unmatched. The CDR3 consists of 14 residues. The CDR3 sequence is CASSRQGNNSPLHF. CDR3 bases: TGTGCCAGCAGCCGACAGGGGAATAATTCACCCCTCCACTTT.

This clone occurred once. The chain links TRBV7-8 to TRBJ1-2, with 11 bases matching TRBD1. V shed 4 bases and J 4 bases; nucleotides not matched to a gene: 2. Germline V CDR1 and CDR2: SGHVS, FQNEAQ. CDR3 length: 14 amino acids. The CDR3 coding sequence is TGTGCCAGCAGCTCGGACAGGGGGCCCTATGGCTACACCTTC. Translated, it gives CASSSDRGPYGYTF.

V and J are TRBV21-1 and TRBJ1-2; the DNA was not compared with TRBD1, the D call given in the table. TRBV21-1 constitutes a pseudogene. The CDR3 spans 12 residues. This CDR3 is CASSNPGYGYTF. The CDR3 bases are TGTGCCAGCAGCAACCCAGGCTATGGCTACACCTTC.

This chain links TRBV12-3 or TRBV12-4 with TRBJ2-5; the match to TRBD2 covers 7 bases. CDR3 size: 13 residues. Trimming took 4 bases from V and 5 from J; bases not matched to a gene: 4. CDR3 loop: CASSSGRRETQYF. In DNA, the CDR3 is TGTGCCAGCAGTTCCGGGAGGCGCGAGACCCAGTACTTC.

The V call is TRBV29-1, the J call TRBJ1-1, with TRBD1 as a possible D gene (6 bases). Per germline, CDR1 SQVTM and CDR2 ANQGSEA. Trimming pared 7 bases from V and 0 bases from J, leaving 12 bases between. The CDR3 contains 13 residues. CDR3 in amino acids: CSAAGQLNTEAFF. CDR3 nucleotides: TGCAGCGCCGCCGGACAGCTGAACACTGAAGCTTTCTTT.

This chain links TRBV10-1 with TRBJ2-7; perhaps TRBD1 as D (6 bases). Deletions cut 7 bases from V and 2 bases from J, with 18 bases between. The CDR3 consists of 15 residues. Germline V CDR1 and CDR2: WNHNN, SYGVQD (reference sequence). CDR3 DNA sequence: TGCGCCAGCACCCCAGGGCCTCGGGACACCTACGAGCAGTACTTC. It yields the protein CASTPGPRDTYEQYF.

V gene TRBV12-1 combines with J gene TRBJ2-7; TRBD2 was called by the table and not checked on the DNA. TRBV12-1 is a documented pseudogene. The CDR3 has 18 amino acids. The CDR3 sequence is CASSFGIMREQVDYEQYF. For the CDR3, the DNA is TGTGCCAGCAGCTTTGGGATAATGCGGGAGCAGGTCGACTACGAGCAGTACTTC.

The chain combines TRBV12-3 or TRBV12-4 with TRBJ1-1; no reliable D call. CDR3 size: 13 residues. The V gene lost 7 bases and the J gene lost 1 base, with 10 bases spanning the gap. This chain's CDR3 is CASIGERNTEAFF. The CDR3 nucleotides are TGTGCCAGCATCGGAGAAAGGAACACTGAAGCTTTCTTT.

V and J are TRBV5-1 and TRBJ1-2; 7 bases align to TRBD1. Germline assignment: CDR1 SGHRS and CDR2 YFSETQ. V trimming: 0 bases; J trimming: 4 bases; junction bases outside the gene matches: 9. This CDR3 contains 16 residues. CDR3 DNA: TGCGCCAGCAGCTTGGGACAGGGCTTGCTAGGCTATGGCTACACCTTC. This encodes CASSLGQGLLGYGYTF.

The J gene is TRBJ1-3, the V gene TRBV3-1 (or the pseudogene TRBV3-2); D gene unclear. This CDR3 contains 15 residues. Germline loops: CDR1 LGHDT, CDR2 YNNKEL (reference sequence). With 4 bases removed from V and 0 bases from J, the gap between germline ends came to 10 bases. The CDR3 sequence: CASSPINFSGNTIYF. In DNA form, the CDR3 reads TGTGCCAGCAGCCCCATAAACTTCTCTGGAAACACCATATATTTT.